This TCR beta chain was retrieved from a study of blood T cell repertoires in COVID-19. Original processing methods: Amplification from reference gene primers served as the basis for estimated nucleated cell counts. Measured with immunoSEQ multiplex PCR; TCRdb has only the in-frame clones, and not every one. The V and J calls and the clone size are those of that table, but D and trimming were determined from the DNA. Of more than 200,000 clones in the sample, about nine tenths were seen once. V lost 4 bases to trimming and J lost 10 bases, with 17 bases between them. The CDR3 is made up of 14 amino acids. Germline loops: CDR1 SNHLY, CDR2 FYNNEI. In this sample, this clone turned up a few times.

The receptor was isolated from a middle-aged man with COVID-19, enrolled during active disease. Specimen: peripheral blood. The V gene is TRBV2, the J gene TRBJ2-1, with a tentative D call TRBD1 (6 bases). The CDR3 region is CASSAGQSLREQFF. The DNA for the CDR3 is TGTGCCAGCAGTGCGGGACAATCCTTGAGGGAGCAGTTCTTC.